Each of the 10 T cell receptor beta chains below was sequenced from the same sample in a study of tumor-infiltrating lymphocytes in localized non-small cell lung cancer. Sequencing used immunoSEQ multiplex PCR; TCRdb keeps in-frame clones, though not all of them. The table records about 12,000 clones, approximately 80% of them present only once. The sequenced sample consisted of uninvolved lung tissue not adjacent to the tumor. These receptors were taken from a human donor with non-small cell lung cancer.

V gene TRBV5-1 combines with J gene TRBJ2-3; perhaps TRBD2 as D (5 bases). Germline V lookup: CDR1 SGHRS, CDR2 YFSETQ. The length of the CDR3 is 13 residues. Deletions cut 4 bases from V and 3 bases from J, with 9 bases between. CDR3 in amino acids: CASSARRTDTQYF. CDR3 nucleotide sequence: TGCGCCAGCAGCGCTAGGAGGACAGATACGCAGTATTTT.

The table lists this clone with a count of one. The chain couples TRBV6-6 to TRBJ1-2; no definite D call. Germline CDR1 MNHNY, CDR2 SVGAGI (reference sequence). V shed 6 bases and J shed 2 bases, with 10 bases lying between them. The CDR3 spans 13 residues. CDR3 nucleotides: TGTGCCAGCAGCCCCCCCGCGAACTATGGCTACACCTTC. It is translated as CASSPPANYGYTF.

The chain has TRBV19 and TRBJ2-1, with 9 nucleotides matching TRBD2. Germline V gives CDR1 LNHDA, CDR2 SQIVND (reference sequence). The CDR3 totals 18 residues. V lost 4 bases, J lost 4 bases, and 14 bases stayed unmatched. The CDR3 nucleotides read TGTGCCAGTAGTACCCGACAGACTAGCGGACTCAAATACAATGAGCAGTTCTTC. Translating gives CASSTRQTSGLKYNEQFF.

This clone has more than one count but fewer than ten. The chain carries TRBV9 and TRBJ1-5; 9 nucleotides align to TRBD1. Germline V gene sequence: CDR1 SGDLS, CDR2 YYNGEE. The CDR3 extends over 14 amino acids. The trim removed 3 bases at V and 4 bases at J, leaving 2 bases unmatched. The CDR3 DNA sequence: TGTGCCAGCAGCGAGACAGGGGGGAATCAGCCCCAGCATTTT. This codes for CASSETGGNQPQHF.

The chain joins TRBV2 to TRBJ2-3; no clear D gene. The V end lost 6 bases, the J end lost 2 bases, and 15 bases lay between the germline ends. Germline V gene data show CDR1 as SNHLY and CDR2 as FYNNEI. The CDR3 totals 15 residues. CDR3 residues: CASRRTEWATDTQYF. In DNA form, the CDR3 reads TGTGCCAGCAGACGGACGGAATGGGCCACAGATACGCAGTATTTT. Variable domain in full (rest from reference TRBV2 and TRBJ2-3): EPEVTQTPSHQVTQMGQEVILRCVPISNHLYFYWYRQILGQKVEFLVSFYNNEISEKSEIFDDQFSVERPDGSNFTLKIRSTKLEDSAMYFCASRRTEWATDTQYFGPGTRLTVL.

The genes are TRBV5-1 and TRBJ1-1; 7 bases agree with TRBD1. J lost 6 bases, V lost 3 bases, and 14 bases had no gene match. CDR1 and CDR2 from the germline V gene are SGHRS and YFSETQ. This CDR3 is built from 16 residues. CDR3 nucleotide sequence: TGCGCCAGCAGCTCATCCCCCGGGACAGTGTCTGCTGAAGCTTTCTTT. Encoded protein: CASSSSPGTVSAEAFF.

This clone was recorded once. The CDR3 DNA is TGTGCCAGCAGGGGGGACCGATACACTGAAGCTTTCTTT. This gives the protein CASRGDRYTEAFF. This chain uses TRBV2 with TRBJ1-1; D might be TRBD1 (5 bases). The CDR3 is 13 residues long. Germline V lookup: CDR1 SNHLY, CDR2 FYNNEI. The ends were cut back, 6 bases at V and 3 bases at J, with 11 bases in the middle.

The chain recombines TRBV7-2 with TRBJ1-5; TRBD1 matches 7 bases. The CDR3 runs to 15 residues. CDR1 and CDR2 from the germline V gene are SGHTA and FQGNSA. V trimming: 0 bases; J trimming: 9 bases; junction bases outside the gene matches: 8. CDR3 residues: CASSLALGGGLPQHF. In DNA form, the CDR3 reads TGTGCCAGCAGCTTAGCGTTAGGGGGCGGGCTGCCCCAGCATTTT.

The chain employs TRBV2 and TRBJ2-5; TRBD2 aligns across 8 bases. V shed 0 bases, J shed 3 bases, and the junction held 3 bases outside the gene matches. This CDR3 contains 15 residues. CDR1 and CDR2 (germline): SNHLY, FYNNEI. The CDR3 loop is CASSEASGTKETQYF. Written as DNA, the CDR3 is TGTGCCAGCAGTGAAGCTAGCGGGACAAAAGAGACCCAGTACTTC.

The V and J genes are TRBV20-1 and TRBJ2-5, with D unresolved. The CDR3 runs to 11 residues. CDR1 is DFQATT and CDR2 is SNEGSKA in the germline V gene (reference sequence). V lost 5 bases and J lost 5, with 9 bases in between. CDR3 in amino acids: CSAPARETQYF. CDR3 DNA sequence: TGCAGTGCTCCGGCTCGGGAGACCCAGTACTTC.